One TCR beta chain is described in this entry. As yet, its antigen is unknown. The CDR3 sequence is 16 residues long. Germline V gene data show CDR1 as SGHDT and CDR2 as YYEEEE. The sample belongs to a study of T cells expressing NK-cell markers. Turning to the study itself: Researchers got TCR beta repertoires out of sorted CD3+CD56+NKG2C+, CD3+CD56+NKG2C- and CD3+CD56-NKG2C+ T cells. One of the eight sequenced donors was seronegative, whereas the other seven were HCMV-seropositive. Regarding the study as a whole: A few donors' CD3+CD56-NKG2C+ cells were dominated by the same clonotypes.

UMIs were included in TCR beta cDNA generated by 5'RACE template switching. TCRdb reworked the 5' RACE reads into one entry per CDR3 protein, no DNA. In all, the sample yields more than 400,000 distinct CDR3 sequences. What was sequenced was blood T cells: a sorted CD56 or NKG2C T cell subset, CD4+ or CD8+ T cells, or bulk PBMC T cells (not recorded which). The clonotype was recovered from a woman aged 18 to 75 in good health. The chain recombines TRBV5-6 with TRBJ2-2; absent DNA, TCRdb's TRBD1 call cannot be checked. The CDR3 reads CASSTGQGAHSGELFF.